This TCR beta chain derives from a study of shared clonotypes between healthy human individuals. About the study: For every donor, three CD4 naive, three CD4 memory, two CD8 naive and one CD8 memory plates were used.

A single count supports this clone. Method: immunoSEQ multiplex PCR; TCRdb's copy keeps in-frame clones and lacks some. Of 700,000 to 950,000 clones listed, 96% are singletons. J lost 1 base, V lost 3 bases, and 1 base had no gene match. This CDR3 contains 15 residues. Germline loops: CDR1 MGHRA, CDR2 YSYEKL. Positively selected for CCR7, the CD45RO-negative cells used as naive CD8 cells excluded terminally differentiated effector memory CD45RA+ cells. The sequenced material came from naive CD8+ T cells sorted from blood. The V and J genes are TRBV4-1 and TRBJ1-2; 11 bases match TRBD1. The receptor comes from a man aged 25 to 40 in good health. DNA of the CDR3: TGCGCCAGCAGCCAGGGACAGGGGGGTAACTATGGCTACACCTTC. This translates into CASSQGQGGNYGYTF.